One T cell receptor (beta chain) is described in this entry. The data derive from a study of T cell changes during pregnancy in multiple sclerosis. Clones were read by immunoSEQ multiplex PCR, and TCRdb kept only the in-frame ones, dropping some. The table has about 59,000 clones, about nine tenths seen once. CDR3 length equals 14 residues. Germline CDR1 and CDR2: LGHNA and YSLEER. Trimming left V 0 bases short and J 8 bases short, with 8 bases between. The material was peripheral blood, obtained in the third trimester of pregnancy. The gene calls are TRBV4-3 and TRBJ1-6; the D is unclear. This sequence originates from a female donor in good health, enrolled as a control in a pregnancy study. The CDR3 sequence is CASSQDLEYSPLHF. CDR3 in DNA: TGCGCCAGCAGCCAAGATCTAGAGTATTCACCCCTCCACTTT.